This TCR beta chain was recorded in a study of cytomegalovirus exposure and HLA in healthy donors. Study observations and caveats: Productive rates of about 90% or about 30% were seen for most TCR beta V segments in an earlier analysis. What a later analysis showed was that several of the most significant clusters appeared linked to common viral pathogens.

The primer mix had 60 Vbeta and 13 Jbeta primers. Data came from immunoSEQ multiplex PCR; TCRdb stores just in-frame clones and leaves some out. This sample has about 190,000 clones, with approximately 84% found just once. Looked up from germline, CDR1 is MNHNS and CDR2 is SASEGT. Trimming cost V 11 bases and J 4 bases, with 17 bases left between them. CDR3 size: 14 residues. Concerning this clone itself: Its cognate antigen is unknown.

This receptor was taken from a man in his forties or fifties in good health and CMV-seronegative. The gene calls are TRBV6-1 and TRBJ2-2; perhaps TRBD1 as D (6 bases). The sequencing sample was made of PBMCs. The DNA for the CDR3 is TGTGCCTCCATAGTGACAGGATTCACCGGGGAGCTGTTTTTT. Its protein product is CASIVTGFTGELFF.